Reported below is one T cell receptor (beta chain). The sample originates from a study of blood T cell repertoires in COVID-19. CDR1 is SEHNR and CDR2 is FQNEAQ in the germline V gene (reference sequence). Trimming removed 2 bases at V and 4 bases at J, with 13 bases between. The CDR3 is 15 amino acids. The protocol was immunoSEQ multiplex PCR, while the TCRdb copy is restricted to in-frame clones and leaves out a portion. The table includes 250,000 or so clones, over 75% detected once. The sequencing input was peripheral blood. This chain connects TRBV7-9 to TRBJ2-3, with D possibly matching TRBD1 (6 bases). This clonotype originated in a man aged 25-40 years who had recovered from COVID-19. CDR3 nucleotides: TGTGCCAGCAGCTTAAACGGACAGCCCGCAGATACGCAGTATTTT. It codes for CASSLNGQPADTQYF.